The 16 T cell receptor beta chains below all came from one sample that was sequenced in a study of naive and memory T cell subsets. Both TRBC1 and TRBC2 were covered by a beta constant-region primer of two equimolar oligonucleotides. TCRdb passed the UMI-ligation and nested PCR reads through MiXCR, listing each CDR3 protein once. This sample has some 83,000 distinct CDR3 sequences; roughly 13% occur once, and the top ten carry approximately 0.93%. Sequenced: central memory CD4+ T cells from blood. The receptors were sampled from a human donor in good health.

This clonotype was observed a few times. The chain has TRBV12-3 or TRBV12-4 and TRBJ1-5; 7 bases are shared with TRBD1. The CDR3 consists of 13 residues. The V gene end was trimmed by 6 bases and the J gene end by 3 bases; junction bases not matched to a gene: 2. Here the CDR3 reads CASRGQTNQPQHF. CDR3 coding DNA: TGTGCCAGCAGGGGACAGACCAATCAGCCCCAGCATTTT.

There are many counts of this clonotype. This chain links TRBV20-1 with TRBJ1-5; D not certain. CDR3 size: 15 residues. Germline-derived CDR1 and CDR2 are DFQATT and SNEGSKA (reference sequence). V shed 3 bases and J shed 1 base, with 13 bases lying between them. CDR3 coding DNA: TGCAGTGCTAGTTATTTACTCCTCAGCAATCAGCCCCAGCATTTT. Translation gives CSASYLLLSNQPQHF.

In this sample, this clonotype turned up a few times. The chain links TRBV28 to TRBJ1-4; D unclear. V was clipped by 11 bases and J by 5 bases, with 12 bases between them. In germline, CDR1 is MDHEN, CDR2 SYDVKM. The CDR3 loop spans 12 amino acids. The DNA of the CDR3 is TGTGCCCTAGGCCAGGCGAATGAAAAACTGTTTTTT. Its protein product is CALGQANEKLFF.

Here the CDR3 DNA reads TGTGCCAGCAGTGAATCTGGCGGCAACTCTGGAAACACCATATATTTT. Translation: CASSESGGNSGNTIYF. The rearrangement uses TRBV6-1 and TRBJ1-3; no reliable D call. V was clipped by 2 bases and J by 0 bases, with 11 bases between them. This CDR3 has 16 residues. CDR1 and CDR2 (germline): MNHNS, SASEGT.

This clonotype came up many times. In nucleotides, the CDR3 is TGTGCCAGCAGCTTAGGTTCGGGACAGGGGCACATTCAGTACTTC. Translating it yields CASSLGSGQGHIQYF. The chain links TRBV7-8 to TRBJ2-4; 10 bases map to TRBD1. Trimming removed 1 base from V and 8 bases from J; junction bases left unmatched: 5. The length of the CDR3 is 15 residues. Germline assignment: CDR1 SGHVS and CDR2 FQNEAQ.

The rearrangement links TRBV21-1 to TRBJ2-3; TRBD1, the D gene given by the table, was not confirmed from the DNA. TRBV21-1 is designated a pseudogene. This CDR3 has 15 amino acids. This CDR3 is CASSARTGPTDTQYF. The CDR3 nucleotides read TGTGCCAGCAGCGCGAGGACAGGGCCAACAGATACGCAGTATTTT.

The chain has TRBV6-2 or TRBV6-3 and TRBJ1-3; D not resolved. This CDR3 spans 14 amino acids. Germline V lookup: CDR1 MNHEY, CDR2 SVGEGT. The germline V and J ends were trimmed by 2 bases and 3 bases, with 8 bases remaining between them. The CDR3 loop reads CASSYGDSGNTIYF. Written as DNA, the CDR3 is TGTGCCAGCAGTTACGGAGATAGTGGAAACACCATATATTTT.

This clonotype was recorded at least ten times. Relative to the germline gene, one junction end is altered; a read error may explain this. The chain couples TRBV20-1 to TRBJ2-5; 7 positions agree with TRBD2. Germline V gene data show CDR1 as DFQATT and CDR2 as SNEGSKA (reference sequence). The CDR3 runs to 14 residues. In DNA form, the CDR3 reads TGCAGTGCTAGAGGGGAGGGATGGAAAGTCGGTGGGGACTTC. Protein product: CSARGEGWKVGGDF.

This clonotype was seen many times. This rearrangement joins TRBV5-5 to TRBJ2-6, with D possibly TRBD1 on 5 matching bases. V was shortened by 1 base and J by 4 bases, with 9 bases between the two germline ends. There are 15 residues in the CDR3. CDR1 and CDR2 (germline): SGHKS, YYEKEE (reference sequence). DNA of the CDR3: TGTGCCAGCAGCTTGTTTGGGGCCGGGGCCAACGTCCTGACTTTC. Encoded protein: CASSLFGAGANVLTF.

The rearrangement links TRBV5-6 to TRBJ1-5, with a tentative D call TRBD1 (5 bases). V gave up 2 bases and J gave up 5 bases, with 14 bases separating them. Germline CDR1 and CDR2: SGHDT and YYEEEE. CDR3 length: 15 residues. The DNA of the CDR3 is TGTGCCAGCAGCTTCGGGGCCGGGGGGGATCAGCCCCAGCATTTT. Encoded protein: CASSFGAGGDQPQHF. The entire variable domain, with the rest obtained from reference TRBV5-6 and TRBJ1-5, is as follows: DAGVTQSPTHLIKTRGQQVTLRCSPKSGHDTVSWYQQALGQGPQFIFQYYEEEERQRGNFPDRFSGHQFPNYSSELNVNALLLGDSALYLCASSFGAGGDQPQHFGDGTRLSIL.

In its sample, this clonotype was seen many times. For the CDR3, the DNA is TGTGCCAGCAGCGCCGGGACGCCCTACAATGAGCAGTTCTTC. Its translation is CASSAGTPYNEQFF. The chain is built from TRBV7-9 and TRBJ2-1, with D perhaps assigned TRBD1 or TRBD2 (5 bases each). V was pared by 5 bases and J by 2 bases, with 10 bases between. This CDR3 region has 14 residues. CDR1 SEHNR and CDR2 FQNEAQ come from the germline V gene (reference sequence).

J is TRBJ2-7 and V is TRBV7-2, with D maybe TRBD1 (5 bases). Deletions cut 11 bases from V and 4 bases from J, with 18 bases between. Germline V gene lookup returns CDR1 SGHTA and CDR2 FQGNSA. The CDR3 has 13 amino acids. CDR3 amino acids: CASTVTVEYEQYF. DNA for the CDR3: TGTGCCTCCACCGTGACAGTAGAGTACGAGCAGTACTTC.

V usage is TRBV5-4 and J usage is TRBJ2-5; 13 nucleotides align to TRBD2. After removal of 4 bases from V and 8 bases from J, the junction contained 8 bases not matched to a gene. The CDR3 runs to 15 residues. Per the germline V gene, CDR1 is SGHNT and CDR2 is YYREEE (reference sequence). CDR3 bases: TGTGCCAGCAGCCTCCGGACTAGCGGGAGCGATACCCAGTACTTC. Translation gives CASSLRTSGSDTQYF.

About this clonotype: This clone may be a read error of a much larger clone one base away. This chain uses TRBV14 with TRBJ1-1; D gene unclear. The CDR3 contains 14 residues. The germline V gene encodes CDR1 SGHDN and CDR2 FVKESK. Trimming cost V 4 bases and J 4 bases, with 13 bases left between them. The CDR3 bases are TGTGCCAGCAGCCCGAGTGCGGCGCGCACTGAAGCTTTCTTT. Translated: CASSPSAARTEAFF.

This clonotype was picked up one time. The chain carries TRBV14 and TRBJ2-1; TRBD2 matches 14 bases. Trimming removed 3 bases from V and 5 bases from J; junction bases left unmatched: 0. The CDR3 extends over 15 amino acids. The germline V gene encodes CDR1 SGHDN and CDR2 FVKESK. For the CDR3, the DNA is TGTGCCAGCAGCCAGGGACTAGCGGGGGACAATGAGCAGTTCTTC. Residues: CASSQGLAGDNEQFF.

J is TRBJ2-2 and V is TRBV7-2; D call uncertain. The germline CDR1 and CDR2 sequences are SGHTA and FQGNSA. The germline V and J ends were trimmed by 5 bases and 6 bases, with 13 bases remaining between them. The CDR3 totals 14 residues. The chain's CDR3 is CASSPPAFSGELFF. The CDR3 coding sequence is TGTGCCAGCAGCCCACCCGCTTTTTCCGGGGAGCTGTTTTTT.